These 11 T cell receptor beta chains originate from one sample sequenced in a study of blood T cell repertoires in COVID-19. TCRdb keeps only in-frame clones here, not all; method: immunoSEQ multiplex PCR. Altogether roughly 200,000 clones are present, more than 85% being singletons, with the ten largest covering roughly 3%. The sample consisted of peripheral blood. Receptors were obtained from a man in his sixties with acute or convalescent COVID-19.

The CDR3 protein is CASSSGQGKAFF. Written as DNA, the CDR3 is TGTGCCAGCAGCTCGGGACAGGGAAAAGCTTTCTTT. This rearrangement joins TRBV7-9 to TRBJ1-1, with 9 bases matching TRBD1. V lost 4 bases to trimming and J lost 9 bases; unmatched junction nucleotides: 3. The CDR3 is 12 residues long. The germline V gene encodes CDR1 SEHNR and CDR2 FQNEAQ (reference sequence).

Regarding this clone: This sample also contains other DNA sequences that code for the same CDR3. The genes are TRBV6-5 and TRBJ1-1, with 8 bases lining up with TRBD1. V trimming: 6 bases; J trimming: 4 bases; junction bases outside the gene matches: 4. CDR3 length: 13 amino acids. Germline V gene lookup returns CDR1 MNHEY and CDR2 SVGAGI. The CDR3 sequence: CASRDRAATEAFF. DNA of the CDR3: TGTGCCAGCAGGGACAGGGCCGCCACTGAAGCTTTCTTT.

The chain uses TRBV4-1 and TRBJ2-7; D is ambiguous. V was trimmed by 0 bases and J by 2 bases, leaving 11 bases between them. The CDR3 is made up of 15 amino acids. Germline V gives CDR1 MGHRA, CDR2 YSYEKL. This CDR3 reads CASSQDSPVAYEQYF. In nucleotides, the CDR3 is TGCGCCAGCAGCCAAGATTCGCCAGTGGCCTACGAGCAGTACTTC.

The V call is TRBV15, the J call TRBJ1-1, with 7 bases aligning to TRBD1. CDR3 length equals 14 residues. V lost 5 bases to trimming and J lost 6 bases; unmatched junction nucleotides: 9. Germline-derived CDR1 and CDR2 are LNHNV and YYDKDF (reference sequence). In DNA form, the CDR3 reads TGTGCCACCAGCGCGGGCAGGGGGTTATCTGAAGCTTTCTTT. This gives the protein CATSAGRGLSEAFF.

In its sample, this clone was seen a few times. The CDR3 loop reads CASSHGLGGEKLFF. The CDR3, as DNA: TGTGCCAGCAGCCACGGGCTGGGGGGAGAAAAACTGTTTTTT. V and J are TRBV6-5 and TRBJ1-4; TRBD1 might be the D (5 bases). CDR1 is MNHEY and CDR2 is SVGAGI in the germline V gene. V lost 6 bases and J 8 bases, leaving 16 bases between the germline ends. The CDR3 length is 14 residues.

The J gene is TRBJ1-1, the V gene TRBV5-1, with 11 bases fitting TRBD1. The CDR3 consists of 16 residues. Unmatched junction bases numbered 6, after V lost 4 bases and J lost 1 base. Germline V gene lookup returns CDR1 SGHRS and CDR2 YFSETQ. This CDR3 is CASSPRTGGANTEAFF. The CDR3, as DNA: TGCGCCAGCAGCCCTCGGACAGGGGGCGCGAACACTGAAGCTTTCTTT.

The chain joins TRBV7-9 to TRBJ1-2; perhaps TRBD1 as D (5 bases). This CDR3 is built from 18 residues. CDR1 is SEHNR, CDR2 FQNEAQ, per germline (reference sequence). V lost 7 bases, J lost 7 bases, and 31 bases lay in between. The CDR3 region is CASNLLTTGLGGVGGYTF. CDR3 sequence (DNA): TGTGCCAGCAACCTATTGACGACGGGGCTGGGGGGTGTCGGTGGCTACACCTTC.

The chain carries TRBV7-6 and TRBJ2-2; TRBD1 is a possible D gene (5 bases). Between the trimmed V and J ends, which lost 2 bases and 5 bases, there was a span of 12 bases. This CDR3 spans 15 amino acids. Germline lookup yields CDR1 SGHVS and CDR2 FNYEAQ. CDR3 nucleotides: TGTGCCAGCAGCTTACTCAGGGCCGAGACCGGGGAGCTGTTTTTT. Translated, it gives CASSLLRAETGELFF.

The CDR3 here is CASSLAGQGLRSGYTF. CDR3 sequence (DNA): TGTGCCAGCAGCTTAGCGGGACAGGGGCTGAGGAGTGGCTACACCTTC. The genes are TRBV7-9 and TRBJ1-2, with TRBD1 identical over 10 bases. The CDR3 loop spans 16 amino acids. The junction had 8 bases not matched to a gene; V was cut back by 0 bases and J by 7 bases. Per the germline V gene, CDR1 is SEHNR and CDR2 is FQNEAQ (reference sequence).

The chain joins TRBV3-1 (or the pseudogene TRBV3-2) to TRBJ2-5, with 9 bases lining up with TRBD1. V dropped 5 bases and J dropped 5; count of bases not matched to a gene: 9. Germline CDR1 and CDR2: LGHDT and YNNKEL (reference sequence). This CDR3 contains 15 residues. DNA of the CDR3: TGTGCCAGCAGCTCCCGGGACAGGGTGTTCGAGACCCAGTACTTC. Translating gives CASSSRDRVFETQYF.

Notes on this clone: This sample includes further DNA sequences coding for the same CDR3. The chain carries TRBV5-1 and TRBJ2-5; 12 bases agree with TRBD2. Germline loops: CDR1 SGHRS, CDR2 YFSETQ. V was pared by 1 base and J by 2 bases, with 3 bases of the junction left unmatched. This CDR3 has 16 residues. The CDR3 protein is CASSLTGTSGQETQYF. CDR3 in DNA: TGCGCCAGCAGCTTGACGGGGACTAGCGGGCAAGAGACCCAGTACTTC.